This T cell receptor beta chain emerged from a study of cytomegalovirus exposure and HLA in healthy donors. Study-level points and caveats: The classifier, whose performance was assessed in both the original and validation cohorts, reportedly diagnosed cytomegalovirus status with high specificity and sensitivity. TCR association rates varied by HLA locus in a later analysis, with DRB1 highest and HLA-C lowest. Using a false discovery rate of 0.05, a later analysis showed that about 16,000 TCR beta sequences were associated with HLA alleles. The listing of 150 or so TCR beta chains classed them as cytomegalovirus-associated.

The CDR3 totals 14 residues. The V end lost 2 bases, the J end lost 7 bases, and 14 bases lay between the germline ends. The germline V gene has CDR1 MNHEY and CDR2 SVGAGI. Comment on this clone: The antigen is not known.

The PCR employed 60 Vbeta primers together with 13 Jbeta primers. Sequencing used immunoSEQ multiplex PCR; TCRdb keeps in-frame clones, though not all of them. This table has approximately 59,000 clones, 65% to 80% appearing once. The gene calls are TRBV6-5 and TRBJ1-1, with no clear D. The TCR sequence derives from a man aged 40-49 years in good health and CMV-seropositive. The sample taken for sequencing was PBMCs. The CDR3: CASSYGGIMGEAFF. The CDR3 nucleotides are TGTGCCAGCAGTTACGGCGGGATAATGGGTGAAGCTTTCTTT.